Shown below are 25 T cell receptor beta chains from a single sample sequenced in a study of shared clonotypes between healthy human individuals. Terminally differentiated effector memory CD45RA+ cells were excluded from the naive CD8 cells, which were CD45RO-negative and positively selected for CCR7. Method: immunoSEQ multiplex PCR; TCRdb's copy keeps in-frame clones and lacks some. Among around 2,100,000 clones listed, approximately 95% were seen once. Material: naive CD8+ T cells sorted from blood. The receptors were sampled from a man aged 18 to 30 in good health.

This sequence joins TRBV30 and TRBJ1-3, with 7 bases matching TRBD1. J gave up 0 bases and V 1 base, and 3 bases lay outside the gene matches. Germline-derived CDR1 and CDR2 are GTSNPN and SVGIG (reference sequence). CDR3 length: 15 amino acids. This chain's CDR3 is CAWSGGTDSGNTIYF. In DNA form, the CDR3 reads TGTGCCTGGAGTGGAGGGACAGACTCTGGAAACACCATATATTTT.

This CDR3 reads CASGYGTSGSSTDTQYF. The CDR3 DNA sequence: TGTGCCAGCGGCTATGGGACTAGCGGGAGCAGCACAGATACGCAGTATTTT. The gene calls are TRBV27 and TRBJ2-3; 14 bases are a match to TRBD2. The CDR3 has 17 amino acids. J gave up 0 bases and V 8 bases, and 7 bases lay outside the gene matches. CDR1 and CDR2 from the germline V gene are MNHEY and SMNVEV (reference sequence).

The chain recombines TRBV14 with TRBJ2-7; D possibly corresponds to TRBD1 (5 bases). The CDR3 has 16 amino acids. The germline V gene has CDR1 SGHDN and CDR2 FVKESK. Trimming removed 1 base at V and 6 bases at J, with 19 bases between. CDR3 region: CASSQGFGHPQSEQYF. Here the CDR3 DNA reads TGTGCCAGCAGCCAAGGGTTTGGACATCCTCAATCCGAGCAGTACTTC.

The rearrangement links TRBV25-1 to TRBJ1-4; D remains unclear. Trimming cost V 2 bases and J 0 bases, with 4 bases left between them. Germline V gene lookup returns CDR1 MGHDK and CDR2 SYGVNS. This CDR3 spans 14 amino acids. Here the CDR3 reads CASSEVTTNEKLFF. The CDR3 nucleotides read TGTGCCAGCAGTGAAGTCACAACTAATGAAAAACTGTTTTTT.

The chain couples TRBV7-2 to TRBJ2-7; no firm D call. Trimming removed 4 bases at V and 1 base at J, with 11 bases between. Germline V gene lookup returns CDR1 SGHTA and CDR2 FQGNSA. The CDR3 has 14 residues. The CDR3 here is CASSYDESSYEQYF. The CDR3, as DNA: TGTGCCAGCAGCTATGACGAGAGTTCCTACGAGCAGTACTTC.

A few counts support this clone. V gene TRBV30 combines with J gene TRBJ2-2, with D uncertain. V was clipped by 2 bases and J by 6 bases, with 10 bases between them. CDR1 and CDR2 from the germline V gene are GTSNPN and SVGIG (reference sequence). There are 13 residues in the CDR3. The CDR3 spells CAWSSEDPGELFF. DNA for the CDR3: TGTGCCTGGAGTAGCGAGGACCCCGGGGAGCTGTTTTTT.

The CDR3 DNA is TGTGCCAGCAGCCTCCACTGGGGTGACACAGATACGCAGTATTTT. Translated, it gives CASSLHWGDTDTQYF. This chain connects TRBV11-2 to TRBJ2-3; D is undetermined. The germline V and J ends were trimmed by 5 bases and 2 bases, with 14 bases remaining between them. CDR3 length equals 15 residues. Germline CDR1 is SGHAT and CDR2 is FQNNGV.

The gene calls are TRBV6-1 and TRBJ1-5; the D is unclear. The CDR3 contains 16 residues. The germline gives CDR1 MNHNS, CDR2 SASEGT. Trimming removed 3 bases at V and 0 bases at J, with 12 bases between. For the CDR3, the DNA is TGTGCCAGCAGTGATGCGTCGGTGTATAGCAATCAGCCCCAGCATTTT. Amino acids: CASSDASVYSNQPQHF.

The chain links TRBV27 to TRBJ2-1, with a tentative D call TRBD2 (6 bases). This CDR3 region has 17 residues. Trimming took 5 bases from V and 3 from J, leaving 20 bases between them. The germline CDR1 and CDR2 sequences are MNHEY and SMNVEV (reference sequence). DNA of the CDR3: TGTGCCAGCAGTCCGACGGGACTGGGAGACATCTACAATGAGCAGTTCTTC. It codes for CASSPTGLGDIYNEQFF.

The chain carries TRBV6-6 and TRBJ2-5; 9 bases fit TRBD1. The length of the CDR3 is 15 residues. CDR1 and CDR2 (germline): MNHNY, SVGAGI (reference sequence). Trimming removed 8 bases from V and 6 bases from J; junction bases left unmatched: 13. CDR3 loop: CASLTPGQGLQTQYF. In nucleotides, the CDR3 is TGTGCCAGCCTAACCCCGGGACAGGGTTTGCAGACCCAGTACTTC.

The rearrangement uses TRBV7-9 and TRBJ2-6; tentatively, D is TRBD2 (6 bases). Germline assignment: CDR1 SEHNR and CDR2 FQNEAQ (reference sequence). There are 17 residues in the CDR3. V gave up 5 bases and J gave up 0 bases, with 14 bases separating them. The CDR3 coding sequence is TGTGCCAGCAGCCCGGGACGGAGGGGCTCTGGGGCCAACGTCCTGACTTTC. It is translated as CASSPGRRGSGANVLTF.

This chain links TRBV6-5 with TRBJ2-2; possible D gene TRBD2, 5 bases. Germline CDR1 and CDR2: MNHEY and SVGAGI. Trimming took 4 bases from V and 2 from J, leaving 8 bases between them. The CDR3 totals 14 residues. The CDR3 region has the DNA TGTGCCAGCAGTTTCGGGGTTAACACCGGGGAGCTGTTTTTT. Its translation is CASSFGVNTGELFF.

This CDR3 reads CSVPSGGAGEQYF. The DNA for the CDR3 is TGCAGCGTCCCTAGCGGGGGGGCGGGCGAGCAGTACTTC. This chain joins TRBV29-1 and TRBJ2-7, with 12 bases identical to TRBD2. The CDR3 sequence is 13 residues long. CDR1 and CDR2 (germline): SQVTM, ANQGSEA. The J segment lost 6 bases and the V segment lost 6 bases, leaving 6 bases of the junction unmatched.

The V and J genes are TRBV27 and TRBJ2-7; 8 bases are a match to TRBD2. The junction had 11 bases not matched to a gene; V was cut back by 2 bases and J by 2 bases. Germline assignment: CDR1 MNHEY and CDR2 SMNVEV (reference sequence). This CDR3 is built from 17 residues. In nucleotides, the CDR3 is TGTGCCAGCAGTTTACGGTCCGGCGGGGGGCTAACCTACGAGCAGTACTTC. Translation: CASSLRSGGGLTYEQYF.

The chain uses TRBV9 and TRBJ2-7; a weak D match, TRBD2 (6 bases). Germline V CDR1 and CDR2: SGDLS, YYNGEE. CDR3 length: 14 amino acids. Trimming took off 4 bases at V and 7 bases at J, with 18 bases between the two ends. The CDR3 loop reads CASSPLPEGGEQYF. DNA of the CDR3: TGTGCCAGCAGCCCCCTCCCGGAGGGTGGGGAGCAGTACTTC. Together with reference TRBV9 and TRBJ2-7, the CDR3 gives the full variable domain: DSGVTQTPKHLITATGQRVTLRCSPRSGDLSVYWYQQSLDQGLQFLIQYYNGEERAKGNILERFSAQQFPDLHSELNLSSLELGDSALYFCASSPLPEGGEQYFGPGTRLTVT.

This chain connects TRBV4-1 to TRBJ2-1; the D is unclear. Germline V lookup: CDR1 MGHRA, CDR2 YSYEKL. The CDR3 runs 12 residues. Trimming stripped 0 bases from V and 8 bases from J, with 5 bases between. In nucleotides, the CDR3 is TGCGCCAGCAGCCAAGACTTATATGAGCAGTTCTTC. It yields the protein CASSQDLYEQFF.

J is TRBJ2-1 and V is TRBV2, with D perhaps TRBD1 (6 bases). The CDR3 spans 15 residues. Germline V gene data show CDR1 as SNHLY and CDR2 as FYNNEI. The V and J ends lost 3 bases and 8 bases respectively, with 17 bases between them. The CDR3 sequence: CASSEGTGPVHEQFF. CDR3 nucleotide sequence: TGTGCCAGCAGTGAGGGCACAGGGCCGGTCCATGAGCAGTTCTTC.

CDR3 nucleotide sequence: TGTGCCAGCAGTTACTCAGGGACAGGGGGTTTTTACACCTTC. Translating it yields CASSYSGTGGFYTF. The rearrangement joins TRBV6-6 to TRBJ1-2, with TRBD1 matching 11 bases. V gave up 0 bases and J gave up 11 bases; unmatched junction bases: 5. The CDR3 has 14 amino acids. Germline CDR1 is MNHNY and CDR2 is SVGAGI (reference sequence).

The CDR3 region is CASSVVEGSPGANVLTF. DNA of the CDR3: TGTGCCAGCAGCGTAGTGGAGGGCTCCCCTGGGGCCAACGTCCTGACTTTC. The chain employs TRBV9 and TRBJ2-6; D perhaps matches TRBD2 (6 bases). V lost 0 bases and J lost 2, with 12 bases in between. The CDR3 is 17 amino acids. The germline V gene has CDR1 SGDLS and CDR2 YYNGEE.

This chain links TRBV5-6 with TRBJ1-2; weak D call: TRBD1 (5 bases). V lost 3 bases, J lost 3 bases, and 12 bases lay in between. This CDR3 has 14 residues. The germline CDR1 and CDR2 sequences are SGHDT and YYEEEE. In DNA form, the CDR3 reads TGTGCCAGCAGCTCAGCCGGGACTGACTATGGCTACACCTTC. It yields the protein CASSSAGTDYGYTF.

V is TRBV4-2 and J is TRBJ1-3; maybe TRBD1 (6 bases). Trimming pared 3 bases from V and 4 bases from J, leaving 19 bases between. The germline gives CDR1 LGHNA, CDR2 YNFKEQ. The CDR3 has 17 residues. CDR3 loop: CASSHRRAGTTGNTIYF. As DNA, the CDR3 is TGTGCCAGCAGCCACCGCAGGGCAGGGACAACCGGAAACACCATATATTTT.

The gene calls are TRBV5-6 and TRBJ1-6; D unresolved. The ends were cut back, 0 bases at V and 2 bases at J, with 9 bases in the middle. In germline, CDR1 is SGHDT, CDR2 YYEEEE. The length of the CDR3 is 16 residues. CDR3 sequence: CASSLAREAYNSPLHF. For the CDR3, the DNA is TGTGCCAGCAGCTTGGCAAGAGAAGCCTATAATTCACCCCTCCACTTT. The entire variable domain, with the rest obtained from reference TRBV5-6 and TRBJ1-6, is as follows: DAGVTQSPTHLIKTRGQQVTLRCSPKSGHDTVSWYQQALGQGPQFIFQYYEEEERQRGNFPDRFSGHQFPNYSSELNVNALLLGDSALYLCASSLAREAYNSPLHFGNGTRLTVT.

This clone was detected only once. The chain recombines TRBV7-9 with TRBJ1-4, with unresolved D. Germline CDR1 and CDR2: SEHNR and FQNEAQ (reference sequence). The CDR3 loop spans 13 amino acids. With 6 bases removed from V and 14 bases from J, the gap between germline ends came to 19 bases. The chain's CDR3 is CASSLDHSTSLFF. The CDR3 bases are TGTGCCAGCAGTTTGGACCACTCCACGAGTCTGTTTTTT. The full variable domain, with the rest looked up from reference TRBV7-9 and TRBJ1-4, is DTGVSQNPRHKITKRGQNVTFRCDPISEHNRLYWYRQTLGQGPEFLTYFQNEAQLEKSRLLSDRFSAERPKGSFSTLEIQRTEQGDSAMYLCASSLDHSTSLFFGSGTQLSVL.

The chain is built from TRBV7-9 and TRBJ2-2; the match to TRBD1 covers 8 bases. The trim removed 6 bases at V and 9 bases at J, leaving 3 bases unmatched. The CDR3 totals 12 residues. Germline loops: CDR1 SEHNR, CDR2 FQNEAQ (reference sequence). The CDR3 region is CASSRTGWELFF. CDR3 nucleotides: TGTGCCAGCAGTCGGACAGGGTGGGAGCTGTTTTTT.

This chain uses TRBV7-9 with TRBJ2-7; perhaps TRBD1 as D (6 bases). The CDR3 has 15 residues. Germline V gives CDR1 SEHNR, CDR2 FQNEAQ (reference sequence). V was clipped by 4 bases and J by 4 bases, with 17 bases between them. CDR3 protein: CASSSPTTGIYEQYF. Here the CDR3 DNA reads TGTGCCAGCAGCTCACCGACAACAGGGATTTACGAGCAGTACTTC.